These 23 T cell receptor beta chains were sequenced from one sample in a study of OX40 agonist ivuxolimab in advanced cancers. Libraries were prepared by immunoSEQ multiplex PCR; TCRdb keeps only in-frame clonotypes and omits some of them. Among 27,000 or so clones listed, roughly 85% were seen once. Sequences were derived from CD4+ or CD8+ T cells sorted from blood, sampled in a trial of the OX40 agonist ivuxolimab. The source is an adult with an advanced solid tumor such as melanoma, head and neck, liver or kidney cancer.

As to this clone: Other DNA variants within this sample encode the same CDR3. The chain is built from TRBV27 and TRBJ2-1; no reliable D call. The CDR3 covers 11 residues. V lost 3 bases and J lost 4, with 1 base in between. Germline loops: CDR1 MNHEY, CDR2 SMNVEV (reference sequence). For the CDR3, the DNA is TGTGCCAGCAGTTTTTACAATGAGCAGTTCTTC. This translates into CASSFYNEQFF.

V and J are TRBV9 and TRBJ2-3; 10 positions match TRBD2. In germline, CDR1 is SGDLS, CDR2 YYNGEE. CDR3 length equals 16 residues. V was pared by 3 bases and J by 4 bases, with 8 bases of the junction left unmatched. As DNA, the CDR3 is TGTGCCAGCAGCGGAGGAGCGGGGGGGCAGGCAGATACGCAGTATTTT. It specifies CASSGGAGGQADTQYF.

The J gene is TRBJ2-7, the V gene TRBV19; tentatively, D is TRBD2 (5 bases). Trimming shortened V by 9 bases and J by 2 bases, and 14 bases separated the two germline ends. Per germline, CDR1 LNHDA and CDR2 SQIVND (reference sequence). There are 13 residues in the CDR3. The CDR3 sequence is CASGEGITYEQYF. CDR3 coding DNA: TGTGCCAGCGGTGAGGGCATTACCTACGAGCAGTACTTC.

The V call is TRBV19, the J call TRBJ2-1, with D perhaps TRBD1 or TRBD2 (6 bases each). Looked up from germline, CDR1 is LNHDA and CDR2 is SQIVND (reference sequence). CDR3 length: 14 residues. The V end lost 3 bases, the J end lost 7 bases, and 13 bases lay between the germline ends. In DNA, the CDR3 is TGTGCCAGTAGTATGGACGGGGGCTGGAATGAGCAGTTCTTC. Amino acids: CASSMDGGWNEQFF.

The V call is TRBV11-2, the J call TRBJ2-3, with TRBD1 matching over 8 bases. The CDR3 totals 16 residues. V dropped 1 base and J dropped 3; count of bases not matched to a gene: 6. Germline loops: CDR1 SGHAT, CDR2 FQNNGV. CDR3 sequence reads: CASSLAGRGLTDTQYF. The CDR3 nucleotides read TGTGCCAGCAGCTTAGCTGGCAGGGGGCTTACAGATACGCAGTATTTT.

J is TRBJ2-5 and V is TRBV28; weak D call: TRBD2 (6 bases). The CDR3 totals 14 residues. Germline V lookup: CDR1 MDHEN, CDR2 SYDVKM. The ends were cut back, 6 bases at V and 2 bases at J, with 13 bases in the middle. The CDR3 DNA reads as TGTGCCAGCAGACCGTGGGGGGAGCAAGAGACCCAGTACTTC. The encoded protein is CASRPWGEQETQYF. Drawing the rest from reference TRBV28 and TRBJ2-5, the complete variable domain is DVKVTQSSRYLVKRTGEKVFLECVQDMDHENMFWYRQDPGLGLRLIYFSYDVKMKEKGDIPEGYSVSREKKERFSLILESASTNQTSMYLCASRPWGEQETQYFGPGTRLLVL.

The chain is built from TRBV11-2 and TRBJ2-1, with TRBD2 matching over 10 bases. The J segment lost 3 bases and the V segment lost 2 bases, leaving 7 bases of the junction unmatched. Germline V gene sequence: CDR1 SGHAT, CDR2 FQNNGV. The CDR3 is 17 residues long. The CDR3 sequence: CASSLTSGLADYNEQFF. The CDR3 nucleotides read TGTGCCAGCAGCTTAACGTCAGGACTAGCGGACTACAATGAGCAGTTCTTC.

The chain joins TRBV14 to TRBJ2-7; TRBD2 matches at 10 bases. The length of the CDR3 is 14 residues. Germline assignment: CDR1 SGHDN and CDR2 FVKESK. V was clipped by 3 bases and J by 6 bases; unmatched bases: 5. The CDR3 sequence: CASSQSGRAVEQYF. The DNA for the CDR3 is TGTGCCAGCAGCCAGAGCGGGAGGGCCGTCGAGCAGTACTTC.

V and J are TRBV5-5 and TRBJ2-3, with TRBD1 as a possible D gene (6 bases). Per germline, CDR1 SGHKS and CDR2 YYEKEE (reference sequence). V shed 2 bases and J shed 5 bases, with 12 bases lying between them. This CDR3 contains 14 residues. The CDR3: CASSFPQGRDTQYF. The CDR3 DNA reads as TGTGCCAGCAGCTTTCCCCAGGGGAGAGATACGCAGTATTTT.

The gene calls are TRBV11-3 and TRBJ2-7; TRBD1 aligns across 9 bases. The junction had 5 bases not matched to a gene; V was cut back by 5 bases and J by 6 bases. This CDR3 spans 13 amino acids. Germline CDR1 is SGHNT and CDR2 is YENEEA. CDR3: CASSQGQGAEQYF. For the CDR3, the DNA is TGTGCCAGCAGCCAGGGACAGGGTGCCGAGCAGTACTTC.

The V and J genes are TRBV4-1 and TRBJ2-7; 9 nucleotides line up with TRBD2. Germline V gives CDR1 MGHRA, CDR2 YSYEKL. This CDR3 comprises 15 residues. The junction had 1 base not matched to a gene; V was cut back by 1 base and J by 0 bases. The CDR3 DNA reads as TGCGCCAGCAGCCAAGGCGGGAGGGCCTCCTACGAGCAGTACTTC. Translation: CASSQGGRASYEQYF.

The J gene is TRBJ1-5, the V gene TRBV19; no clear D gene. Trimming removed 0 bases from V and 2 bases from J, with 11 bases in between. There are 16 residues in the CDR3. Germline V gene sequence: CDR1 LNHDA, CDR2 SQIVND (reference sequence). For the CDR3, the DNA is TGTGCCAGTAGTATAGACGTCGCAGTTCGCAATCAGCCCCAGCATTTT. Translated: CASSIDVAVRNQPQHF. Filled out from reference TRBV19 and TRBJ1-5, the complete variable domain reads DGGITQSPKYLFRKEGQNVTLSCEQNLNHDAMYWYRQDPGQGLRLIYYSQIVNDFQKGDIAEGYSVSREKKESFPLTVTSAQKNPTAFYLCASSIDVAVRNQPQHFGDGTRLSIL.

This sequence joins TRBV7-9 and TRBJ1-2, with a possible D match to TRBD1 (6 bases). This CDR3 is built from 14 residues. Between the trimmed V and J ends, which lost 1 base and 1 base, there was a span of 7 bases. Looked up from germline, CDR1 is SEHNR and CDR2 is FQNEAQ (reference sequence). CDR3 amino acids: CASSLGTVNYGYTF. CDR3 DNA sequence: TGTGCCAGCAGCTTAGGGACAGTTAACTATGGCTACACCTTC.

The chain carries TRBV7-9 and TRBJ2-3, with 12 bases matching TRBD2. Germline CDR1 is SEHNR and CDR2 is FQNEAQ (reference sequence). V lost 2 bases to trimming and J lost 2 bases; unmatched junction nucleotides: 2. This CDR3 contains 16 residues. CDR3 sequence: CASSLWTSGITDTQYF. The CDR3 DNA sequence: TGTGCCAGCAGCTTATGGACTAGCGGGATCACAGATACGCAGTATTTT.

By frequency in the sample, this clone is medium-sized. This sequence joins TRBV30 and TRBJ1-3, with no clear D. Per the germline V gene, CDR1 is GTSNPN and CDR2 is SVGIG (reference sequence). The CDR3 totals 12 residues. The V end was cut by 4 bases, the J end by 2 bases, with 6 bases between. The CDR3 loop is CAWKRPGNTIYF. The CDR3 region has the DNA TGTGCCTGGAAAAGGCCTGGAAACACCATATATTTT.

The rearrangement uses TRBV27 and TRBJ2-1; possibly TRBD1 for D (5 bases). V was trimmed by 10 bases and J by 6 bases, leaving 10 bases between them. Germline CDR1 and CDR2: MNHEY and SMNVEV (reference sequence). The CDR3 runs 11 residues. CDR3 residues: CAILRGNEQFF. The CDR3 bases are TGTGCCATCCTTAGGGGCAATGAGCAGTTCTTC.

The rearrangement links TRBV5-8 to TRBJ2-3; 8 bases fit TRBD2. With V trimmed by 2 bases and J by 5 bases, 7 bases remained unmatched. CDR1 is SGHTS, CDR2 YDEGEE, per germline. The CDR3 is made up of 15 amino acids. The CDR3: CASSFAAGEVDTQYF. The CDR3 region has the DNA TGTGCCAGCAGCTTCGCAGCGGGGGAGGTAGATACGCAGTATTTT.

This clone has more than one count but fewer than ten. V gene TRBV9 combines with J gene TRBJ1-1; 9 bases map to TRBD1. V trimming: 0 bases; J trimming: 0 bases; junction bases outside the gene matches: 6. Germline-derived CDR1 and CDR2 are SGDLS and YYNGEE. This CDR3 is 17 amino acids long. CDR3 residues: CASSVGDREIMNTEAFF. In nucleotides, the CDR3 is TGTGCCAGCAGCGTAGGGGACAGGGAAATCATGAACACTGAAGCTTTCTTT.

V gene TRBV28 combines with J gene TRBJ2-3; weak D call: TRBD2 (5 bases). V dropped 7 bases and J dropped 1 base, with 15 bases sitting between them. The germline V gene has CDR1 MDHEN and CDR2 SYDVKM. CDR3 length: 15 residues. This CDR3 is CASTLGISGTDTQYF. The CDR3, as DNA: TGTGCCAGCACTCTAGGGATTAGCGGCACAGATACGCAGTATTTT.

This chain connects TRBV27 to TRBJ1-5; the D is unclear. The V and J ends lost 3 bases and 4 bases respectively, with 7 bases between them. Germline assignment: CDR1 MNHEY and CDR2 SMNVEV (reference sequence). The CDR3 extends over 13 amino acids. The CDR3 sequence is CASSFGANQPQHF. CDR3 DNA: TGTGCCAGCAGTTTTGGCGCAAATCAGCCCCAGCATTTT.

This chain joins TRBV6-5 and TRBJ2-1; maybe TRBD2 (7 bases). The CDR3 is made up of 15 amino acids. Germline V lookup: CDR1 MNHEY, CDR2 SVGAGI. The V gene lost 4 bases and the J gene lost 4 bases, with 14 bases spanning the gap. CDR3 loop: CASSLGGLMYNEQFF. CDR3 bases: TGTGCCAGCAGTTTAGGGGGACTAATGTACAATGAGCAGTTCTTC.

Only a few counts were recorded for this clone. The J gene is TRBJ1-1, the V gene TRBV4-1; 7 positions match TRBD1. J gave up 4 bases and V 4 bases, and 6 bases lay outside the gene matches. The length of the CDR3 is 14 residues. The germline V gene encodes CDR1 MGHRA and CDR2 YSYEKL. DNA of the CDR3: TGCGCCAGCAGCCCGAGACAGGGTGGCACTGAAGCTTTCTTT. Its translation is CASSPRQGGTEAFF.

This clone was counted between two and nine times. V gene TRBV5-1 combines with J gene TRBJ2-1; TRBD1 is a possible D gene (5 bases). The CDR3 spans 14 residues. Looked up from germline, CDR1 is SGHRS and CDR2 is YFSETQ. V gave up 0 bases and J gave up 4 bases, with 8 bases separating them. The CDR3 nucleotides are TGCGCCAGCAGCTTGGAGACAGATTACAATGAGCAGTTCTTC. It encodes CASSLETDYNEQFF.